The next 25 T cell receptor beta chains were all read from a single sample in a study of vaccination effects on CD4 cells after COVID-19. Before sequencing took place, the ViraFEST assay used viral peptide pools to expand antigen-specific CD4+ T cells. Culture proceeded for 9 to 11 days, and CD4+ T cells were then isolated. PCR confirmed that the person was infected with SARS-CoV-2 between March and December 2020. Everyone in the study got two shots of either the BNT162b2 or mRNA-1273 vaccine. Data came from immunoSEQ multiplex PCR; TCRdb stores just in-frame clones and leaves some out. The table includes roughly 15,000 clones, about 78% detected once. No cognate antigen is known for these TCRs. The sample here was CD4+ T cells from PBMCs cultured with SARS-CoV-2 spike peptides, taken after COVID-19 vaccination. Receptor source: a human donor who had a prior SARS-CoV-2 infection.

The chain links TRBV4-2 to TRBJ1-2; D gene ambiguous. The germline V gene has CDR1 LGHNA and CDR2 YNFKEQ. V was clipped by 0 bases and J by 8 bases, with 7 bases between them. This CDR3 has 12 residues. CDR3 sequence: CASSQDMRGYTF. Here the CDR3 DNA reads TGTGCCAGCAGCCAAGATATGAGGGGCTACACCTTC.

In this sample, this clone turned up once. The genes are TRBV12-5 and TRBJ2-1, with 9 bases that match TRBD2. The CDR3 runs to 16 residues. V was clipped by 5 bases and J by 9 bases; unmatched bases: 14. From germline, CDR1 is LGHNT and CDR2 FRNRAP. CDR3: CASGSRPGLAIGEQFF. The CDR3 DNA follows: TGTGCTAGTGGTAGCCGTCCGGGACTAGCTATTGGTGAGCAGTTCTTC.

The chain is built from TRBV9 and TRBJ1-1, with no clear D. The V gene lost 0 bases and the J gene lost 1 base, with 13 bases spanning the gap. CDR1 is SGDLS and CDR2 is YYNGEE in the germline V gene. CDR3 size: 16 residues. The CDR3 DNA sequence: TGTGCCAGCAGCGTAGCGCGGGCGCGGAAGAACACTGAAGCTTTCTTT. Translated: CASSVARARKNTEAFF.

The chain joins TRBV2 to TRBJ2-7, with D hard to call. The CDR3 runs 12 residues. V was shortened by 2 bases and J by 4 bases, with 6 bases between the two germline ends. The V gene's germline CDR1 is SNHLY and CDR2 FYNNEI. In DNA, the CDR3 is TGTGCCAGCAGTGAATCAGGTTACGAGCAGTACTTC. Protein: CASSESGYEQYF. The full variable domain, its missing parts supplied by reference TRBV2 and TRBJ2-7, is EPEVTQTPSHQVTQMGQEVILRCVPISNHLYFYWYRQILGQKVEFLVSFYNNEISEKSEIFDDQFSVERPDGSNFTLKIRSTKLEDSAMYFCASSESGYEQYFGPGTRLTVT.

This clone occurred a few times. The V call is TRBV2, the J call TRBJ2-5, with D tentatively TRBD2 (5 bases). This CDR3 has 13 residues. Trimming shortened V by 5 bases and J by 2 bases, and 9 bases separated the two germline ends. The germline V gene has CDR1 SNHLY and CDR2 FYNNEI. CDR3 in amino acids: CASSRERQETQYF. CDR3 coding DNA: TGTGCCAGCAGTAGGGAGCGACAAGAGACCCAGTACTTC.

The chain couples TRBV6-5 to TRBJ1-4, with TRBD1 as a possible D gene (5 bases). The CDR3 totals 13 residues. Germline CDR1 and CDR2: MNHEY and SVGAGI. Trimming removed 6 bases at V and 7 bases at J, with 12 bases between. The CDR3 DNA reads as TGTGCCAGCAGATTGACAGTTGGTGAAAAACTGTTTTTT. Translating it yields CASRLTVGEKLFF.

This clone appeared a few times. The chain couples TRBV5-1 to TRBJ2-7; possible D gene TRBD2, 6 bases. The V end was cut by 1 base, the J end by 0 bases, with 23 bases between. The germline V gene encodes CDR1 SGHRS and CDR2 YFSETQ. The CDR3 loop spans 19 amino acids. CDR3 coding DNA: TGCGCCAGCAGCTTGATGCAGGGACCGGAGGGCGGGATCTCCTACGAGCAGTACTTC. It yields the protein CASSLMQGPEGGISYEQYF.

CDR3 loop: CASSIDLRAGELFF. The CDR3 nucleotides read TGTGCCAGTAGTATAGATCTGAGGGCCGGGGAGCTGTTTTTT. The chain carries TRBV19 and TRBJ2-2; maybe TRBD2 (5 bases). Looked up from germline, CDR1 is LNHDA and CDR2 is SQIVND (reference sequence). The CDR3 extends over 14 amino acids. The germline V and J ends were trimmed by 0 bases and 6 bases, with 8 bases remaining between them.

This chain uses TRBV10-3 with TRBJ1-5; 7 nucleotides align to TRBD1. The CDR3 runs 13 residues. V trimming: 4 bases; J trimming: 5 bases; junction bases outside the gene matches: 2. Germline V gives CDR1 ENHRY, CDR2 SYGVKD. The CDR3 DNA reads TGTGCCATCAGTGGGGACAGCGATCAGCCCCAGCATTTT. Translating gives CAISGDSDQPQHF.

The V call is TRBV13, the J call TRBJ2-5; a weak D match, TRBD2 (6 bases). Trimming removed 8 bases from V and 0 bases from J, with 13 bases in between. CDR3 length: 14 residues. The germline CDR1 and CDR2 sequences are PRHDT and FYEKMQ (reference sequence). The CDR3 is CASGRRGYQETQYF. CDR3 DNA sequence: TGTGCCAGCGGCCGGCGGGGATACCAAGAGACCCAGTACTTC.

This chain joins TRBV18 and TRBJ2-3, with 7 bases fitting TRBD2. CDR1 and CDR2 (germline): KGHSH, LQKENI. V was pared by 0 bases and J by 4 bases, with 1 base of the junction left unmatched. The CDR3 is 14 residues long. As DNA, the CDR3 is TGTGCCAGCTCACCACCGACTAGCTCAGATACGCAGTATTTT. Translated, it gives CASSPPTSSDTQYF.

This clone has a handful of counts. The chain carries TRBV4-1 and TRBJ2-7, with D perhaps matching TRBD2 (5 bases). V dropped 1 base and J dropped 5 bases, with 21 bases sitting between them. The germline V gene encodes CDR1 MGHRA and CDR2 YSYEKL. The CDR3 contains 17 residues. The CDR3 DNA reads TGCGCCAGCAGCCAAGTTTCTCTTTTGGTGGGAGCCCACGAGCAGTACTTC. This encodes CASSQVSLLVGAHEQYF.

This sequence joins TRBV2 and TRBJ1-5; possibly TRBD1 for D (6 bases). Germline V CDR1 and CDR2: SNHLY, FYNNEI. Trimming took 6 bases from V and 0 from J, leaving 12 bases between them. There are 15 residues in the CDR3. The CDR3 loop reads CASSKGTNSNQPQHF. The DNA of the CDR3 is TGTGCCAGCAGCAAAGGGACAAATAGCAATCAGCCCCAGCATTTT. Based on the CDR3 plus reference TRBV2 and TRBJ1-5, the full variable domain is EPEVTQTPSHQVTQMGQEVILRCVPISNHLYFYWYRQILGQKVEFLVSFYNNEISEKSEIFDDQFSVERPDGSNFTLKIRSTKLEDSAMYFCASSKGTNSNQPQHFGDGTRLSIL.

This chain links TRBV10-3 with TRBJ1-1, with D tentatively TRBD1 (5 bases). The ends were cut back, 4 bases at V and 5 bases at J, with 11 bases in the middle. The CDR3 contains 13 residues. Germline V gives CDR1 ENHRY, CDR2 SYGVKD. CDR3 in amino acids: CAISAREGTEAFF. CDR3 bases: TGTGCCATCAGTGCCAGGGAGGGTACTGAAGCTTTCTTT.

This clone was counted once. The gene calls are TRBV4-3 and TRBJ2-5; TRBD2 aligns across 14 bases. The trim removed 1 base at V and 5 bases at J, leaving 0 bases unmatched. The CDR3 loop spans 15 amino acids. The germline V gene encodes CDR1 LGHNA and CDR2 YSLEER. Here the CDR3 reads CASSQGLAGGETQYF. The CDR3 DNA follows: TGCGCCAGCAGCCAAGGACTAGCGGGAGGGGAGACCCAGTACTTC.

The chain carries TRBV4-1 and TRBJ2-3, with 10 bases fitting TRBD2. Looked up from germline, CDR1 is MGHRA and CDR2 is YSYEKL. V dropped 4 bases and J dropped 0; count of bases not matched to a gene: 22. CDR3 length: 22 residues. CDR3 protein: CASSLSKISSRLAGDSTDTQYF. CDR3 sequence (DNA): TGCGCCAGCAGCCTTTCAAAGATATCTTCGCGGCTAGCGGGAGATAGCACAGATACGCAGTATTTT.

The chain has TRBV10-3 and TRBJ1-2; 9 nucleotides line up with TRBD1. CDR3 length: 13 amino acids. Losses at the gene ends were 6 bases for V and 2 bases for J; bases not matched to a gene: 1. Germline V gives CDR1 ENHRY, CDR2 SYGVKD. The CDR3 loop reads CAIRGTGNYGYTF. CDR3 DNA sequence: TGTGCCATCAGGGGGACAGGGAACTATGGCTACACCTTC.

A few counts support this clone. The chain employs TRBV11-2 and TRBJ2-2, with D unclear. V lost 0 bases and J lost 4, with 15 bases in between. Germline V gene lookup returns CDR1 SGHAT and CDR2 FQNNGV. The CDR3 spans 17 residues. CDR3 protein: CASSLDLGSGPTGELFF. For the CDR3, the DNA is TGTGCCAGCAGCTTAGATCTGGGCTCGGGCCCCACCGGGGAGCTGTTTTTT.

The chain recombines TRBV5-1 with TRBJ2-2; TRBD1 agrees at 9 bases. The CDR3 has 16 residues. The germline V gene encodes CDR1 SGHRS and CDR2 YFSETQ. V lost 0 bases, J lost 4 bases, and 4 bases stayed unmatched. The CDR3 region is CASSLGTGGGTGELFF. Written as DNA, the CDR3 is TGCGCCAGCAGCTTGGGAACAGGGGGCGGCACCGGGGAGCTGTTTTTT.

The V call is TRBV7-8, the J call TRBJ1-1, with D possibly being TRBD1 (5 bases). Trimming shortened V by 1 base and J by 6 bases, and 12 bases separated the two germline ends. In germline, CDR1 is SGHVS, CDR2 FQNEAQ. CDR3 length: 14 amino acids. The CDR3 coding sequence is TGTGCCAGCAGCTTAGGGTGGGGGGTCCCTGAAGCTTTCTTT. Residues: CASSLGWGVPEAFF.

This clone appeared once. The DNA for the CDR3 is TGCGCCAGCAGCCCGCCGACTAGCGGTGAGACAGATACGCAGTATTTT. The encoded protein is CASSPPTSGETDTQYF. The chain uses TRBV5-1 and TRBJ2-3, with TRBD2 identical over 9 bases. CDR1 and CDR2 (germline): SGHRS, YFSETQ. This CDR3 has 16 residues. V shed 4 bases and J 3 bases; nucleotides not matched to a gene: 9.

The chain carries TRBV18 and TRBJ2-2; 8 bases are shared with TRBD1. Unmatched junction bases numbered 5, after V lost 0 bases and J lost 5 bases. The CDR3 has 16 residues. The germline CDR1 and CDR2 sequences are KGHSH and LQKENI. Written as DNA, the CDR3 is TGTGCCAGCTCACCACCCGGGACAGGTCAAACCGGGGAGCTGTTTTTT. Protein sequence: CASSPPGTGQTGELFF.

V is TRBV5-1 and J is TRBJ1-1; 8 bases match TRBD1. The CDR3 spans 14 residues. Germline V CDR1 and CDR2: SGHRS, YFSETQ. V was pared by 3 bases and J by 0 bases, with 1 base of the junction left unmatched. The CDR3 is CASSWTGMNTEAFF. DNA of the CDR3: TGCGCCAGCAGCTGGACAGGGATGAACACTGAAGCTTTCTTT.

The chain recombines TRBV5-1 with TRBJ2-5; 7 nucleotides align to TRBD1. V lost 8 bases, J lost 1 base, and 8 bases stayed unmatched. The CDR3 has 14 residues. In germline, CDR1 is SGHRS, CDR2 YFSETQ. The CDR3 DNA reads TGCGCCAGTCGACAGGGCTTGGGCCAAGAGACCCAGTACTTC. Translated, it gives CASRQGLGQETQYF.

In its sample, this clone was seen a few times. J is TRBJ1-3 and V is TRBV6-5, with a possible D match to TRBD1 (5 bases). CDR1 MNHEY and CDR2 SVGAGI come from the germline V gene. CDR3 length equals 13 residues. Trimming left V 2 bases short and J 8 bases short, with 10 bases between. The CDR3 coding sequence is TGTGCCAGCAGTTACATCTTGGGGGACACCATATATTTT. Its translation: CASSYILGDTIYF.